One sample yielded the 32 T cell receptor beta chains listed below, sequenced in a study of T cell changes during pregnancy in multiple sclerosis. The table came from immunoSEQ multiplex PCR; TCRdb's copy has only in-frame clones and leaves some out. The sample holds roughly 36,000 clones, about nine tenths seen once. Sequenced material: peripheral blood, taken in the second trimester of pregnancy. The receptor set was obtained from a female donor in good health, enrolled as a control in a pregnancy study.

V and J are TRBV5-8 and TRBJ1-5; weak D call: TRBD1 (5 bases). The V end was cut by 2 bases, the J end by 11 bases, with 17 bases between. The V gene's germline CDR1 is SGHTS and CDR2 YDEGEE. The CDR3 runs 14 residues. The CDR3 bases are TGTGCCAGCAGCTTAGGCCCGGATGGGGCGGCCCAGCATTTT. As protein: CASSLGPDGAAQHF.

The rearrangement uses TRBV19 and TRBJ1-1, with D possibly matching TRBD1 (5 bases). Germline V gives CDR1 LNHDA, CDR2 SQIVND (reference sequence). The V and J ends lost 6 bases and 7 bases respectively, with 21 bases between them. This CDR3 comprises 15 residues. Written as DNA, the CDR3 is TGTGCCAGTAGCCAACCGGGACTCTTAACGGGTGAAGCTTTCTTT. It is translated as CASSQPGLLTGEAFF.

The CDR3 reads CASSWTTGPGEKLFF. CDR3 nucleotides: TGCGCCAGCAGCTGGACTACAGGTCCGGGGGAAAAACTGTTTTTT. The genes are TRBV5-1 and TRBJ1-4, with a tentative D call TRBD1 (5 bases). Germline V gives CDR1 SGHRS, CDR2 YFSETQ. The CDR3 contains 15 residues. The V end was cut by 3 bases, the J end by 8 bases, with 17 bases between.

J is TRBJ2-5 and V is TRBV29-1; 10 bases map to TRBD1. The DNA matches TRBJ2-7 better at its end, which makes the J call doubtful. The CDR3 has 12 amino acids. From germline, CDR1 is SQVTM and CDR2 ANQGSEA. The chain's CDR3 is CSATGQGHEQYF. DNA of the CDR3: TGCAGCGCCACGGGACAGGGGCACGAGCAGTACTTC.

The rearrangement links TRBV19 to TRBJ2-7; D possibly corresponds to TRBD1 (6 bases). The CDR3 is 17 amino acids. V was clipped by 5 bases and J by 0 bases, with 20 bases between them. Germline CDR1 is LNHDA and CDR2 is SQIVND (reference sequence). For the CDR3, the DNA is TGTGCCAGTAGTTGGGAACACAGGGCCCGGCGCTCCTACGAGCAGTACTTC. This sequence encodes CASSWEHRARRSYEQYF.

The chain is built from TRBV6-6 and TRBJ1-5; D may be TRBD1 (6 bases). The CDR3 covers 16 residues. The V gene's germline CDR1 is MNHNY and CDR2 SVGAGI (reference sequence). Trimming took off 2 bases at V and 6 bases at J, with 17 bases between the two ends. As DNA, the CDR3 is TGTGCCAGCAGTTACGGTTGGGCAGGGGAAAGTCAGCCCCAGCATTTT. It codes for CASSYGWAGESQPQHF.

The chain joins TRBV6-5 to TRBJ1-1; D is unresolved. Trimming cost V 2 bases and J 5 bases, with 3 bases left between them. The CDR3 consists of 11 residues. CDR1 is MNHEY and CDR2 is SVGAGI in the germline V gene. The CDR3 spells CASSYRTEAFF. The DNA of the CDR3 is TGTGCCAGCAGTTACCGGACTGAAGCTTTCTTT.

CDR3 coding DNA: TGTGCCAGCAGCCACGGACAGGGGCCTAACTATGGCTACACCTTC. As protein: CASSHGQGPNYGYTF. This chain links TRBV14 with TRBJ1-2; 9 bases fit TRBD1. The V and J ends lost 3 bases and 0 bases, in that order; junction bases with no gene match: 2. Germline V gene lookup returns CDR1 SGHDN and CDR2 FVKESK. The CDR3 has 15 residues.

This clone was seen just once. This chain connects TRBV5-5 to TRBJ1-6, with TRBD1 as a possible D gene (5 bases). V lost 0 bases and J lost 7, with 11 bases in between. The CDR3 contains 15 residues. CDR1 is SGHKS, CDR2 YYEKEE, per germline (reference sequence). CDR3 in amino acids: CASSLDRLRNSPLHF. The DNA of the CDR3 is TGTGCCAGCAGCTTGGACAGGCTGAGGAATTCACCCCTCCACTTT.

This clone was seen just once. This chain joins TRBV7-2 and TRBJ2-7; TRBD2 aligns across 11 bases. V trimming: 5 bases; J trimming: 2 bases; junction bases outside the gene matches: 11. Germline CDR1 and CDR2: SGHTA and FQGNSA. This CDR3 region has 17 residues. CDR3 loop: CASSPIAGGAATYEQYF. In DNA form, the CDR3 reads TGTGCCAGCAGCCCTATAGCGGGGGGGGCTGCTACCTACGAGCAGTACTTC.

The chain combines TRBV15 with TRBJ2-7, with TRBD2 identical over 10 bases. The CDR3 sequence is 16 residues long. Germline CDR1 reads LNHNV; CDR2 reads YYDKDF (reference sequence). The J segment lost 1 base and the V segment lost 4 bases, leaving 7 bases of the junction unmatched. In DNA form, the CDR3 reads TGTGCCACCAGCACCAACCTAGCGGGAGTATCCTACGAGCAGTACTTC. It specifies CATSTNLAGVSYEQYF. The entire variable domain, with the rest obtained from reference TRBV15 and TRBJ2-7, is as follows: DAMVIQNPRYQVTQFGKPVTLSCSQTLNHNVMYWYQQKSSQAPKLLFHYYDKDFNNEADTPDNFQSRRPNTSFCFLDIRSPGLGDTAMYLCATSTNLAGVSYEQYFGPGTRLTVT.

CDR3 region: CSVEGAAGGETQYF. CDR3 in DNA: TGCAGCGTTGAAGGAGCAGCGGGGGGAGAGACCCAGTACTTC. The chain is built from TRBV29-1 and TRBJ2-5; 9 nucleotides align to TRBD2. Trimming removed 1 base from V and 4 bases from J; junction bases left unmatched: 4. Per germline, CDR1 SQVTM and CDR2 ANQGSEA. The CDR3 covers 14 residues.

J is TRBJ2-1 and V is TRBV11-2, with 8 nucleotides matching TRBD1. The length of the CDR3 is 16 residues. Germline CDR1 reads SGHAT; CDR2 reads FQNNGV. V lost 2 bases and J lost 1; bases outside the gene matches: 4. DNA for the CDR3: TGTGCCAGCAGCTTACTCAGGGGGCCGTCCTACAATGAGCAGTTCTTC. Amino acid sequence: CASSLLRGPSYNEQFF.

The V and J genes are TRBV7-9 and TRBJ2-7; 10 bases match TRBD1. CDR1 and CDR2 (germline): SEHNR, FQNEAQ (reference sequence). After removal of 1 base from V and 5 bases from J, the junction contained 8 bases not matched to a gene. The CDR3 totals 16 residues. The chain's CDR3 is CASSLGGTGDVDEQYF. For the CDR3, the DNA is TGTGCCAGCAGCTTAGGGGGGACAGGGGATGTAGACGAGCAGTACTTC.

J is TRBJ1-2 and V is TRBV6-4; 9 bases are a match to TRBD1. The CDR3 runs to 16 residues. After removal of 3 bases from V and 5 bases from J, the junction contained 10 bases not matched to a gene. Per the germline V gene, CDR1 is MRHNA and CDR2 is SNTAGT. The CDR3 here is CASSEDRGRPLYGYTF. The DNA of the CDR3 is TGTGCCAGCAGTGAGGACAGGGGAAGACCCCTATATGGCTACACCTTC.

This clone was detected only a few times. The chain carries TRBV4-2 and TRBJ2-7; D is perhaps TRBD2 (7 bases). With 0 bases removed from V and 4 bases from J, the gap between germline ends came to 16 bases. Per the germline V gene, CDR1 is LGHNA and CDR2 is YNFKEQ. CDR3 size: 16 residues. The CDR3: CASSQEGGGASYEQYF. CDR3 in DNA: TGTGCCAGCAGCCAAGAAGGTGGGGGGGCCTCATACGAGCAGTACTTC.

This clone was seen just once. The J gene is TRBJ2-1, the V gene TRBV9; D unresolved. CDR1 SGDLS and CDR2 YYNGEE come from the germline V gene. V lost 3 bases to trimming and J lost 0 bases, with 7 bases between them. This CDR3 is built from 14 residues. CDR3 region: CASSGPSSYNEQFF. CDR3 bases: TGTGCCAGCAGCGGGCCAAGCTCCTACAATGAGCAGTTCTTC.

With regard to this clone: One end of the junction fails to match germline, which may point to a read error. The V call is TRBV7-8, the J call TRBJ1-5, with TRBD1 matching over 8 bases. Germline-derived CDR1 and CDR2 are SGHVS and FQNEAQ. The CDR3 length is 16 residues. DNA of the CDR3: TGTGCCAGCAACTTAGGACAGGGCGAGAGCAATCAGCCCCAGCATTTT. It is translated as CASNLGQGESNQPQHF.

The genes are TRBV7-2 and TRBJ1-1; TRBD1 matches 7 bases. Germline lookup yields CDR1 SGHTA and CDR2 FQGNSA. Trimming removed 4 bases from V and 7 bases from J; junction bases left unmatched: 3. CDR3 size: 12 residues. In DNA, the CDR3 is TGTGCCAGCAGCTCGGACAGGTTTGAAGCTTTCTTT. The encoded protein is CASSSDRFEAFF. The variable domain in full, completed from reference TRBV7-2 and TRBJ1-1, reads GAGVSQSPSNKVTEKGKDVELRCDPISGHTALYWYRQSLGQGLEFLIYFQGNSAPDKSGLPSDRFSAERTGGSVSTLTIQRTQQEDSAVYLCASSSDRFEAFFGQGTRLTVV.

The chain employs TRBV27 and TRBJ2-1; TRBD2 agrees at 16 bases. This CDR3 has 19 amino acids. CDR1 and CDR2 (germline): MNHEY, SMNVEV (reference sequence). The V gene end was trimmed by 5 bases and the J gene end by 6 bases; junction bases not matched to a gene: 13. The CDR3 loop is CASSPRSGTSGGAGNEQFF. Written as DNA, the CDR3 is TGTGCCAGCAGTCCCCGATCCGGGACTAGCGGGGGGGCCGGCAATGAGCAGTTCTTC.

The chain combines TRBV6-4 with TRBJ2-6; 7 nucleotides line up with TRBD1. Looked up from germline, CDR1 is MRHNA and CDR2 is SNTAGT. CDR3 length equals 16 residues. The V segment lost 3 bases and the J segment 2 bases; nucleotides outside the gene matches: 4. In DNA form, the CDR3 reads TGTGCCAGCAGTGAGAGCACAGGGGCTGGGGCCAACGTCCTGACTTTC. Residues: CASSESTGAGANVLTF.

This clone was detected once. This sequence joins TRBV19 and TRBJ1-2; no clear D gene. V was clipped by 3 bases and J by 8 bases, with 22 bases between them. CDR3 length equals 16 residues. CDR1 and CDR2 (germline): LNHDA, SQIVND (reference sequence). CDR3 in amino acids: CASSIRSGVTREGYTF. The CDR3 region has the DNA TGTGCCAGTAGTATTAGGTCAGGCGTCACTAGAGAAGGCTACACCTTC.

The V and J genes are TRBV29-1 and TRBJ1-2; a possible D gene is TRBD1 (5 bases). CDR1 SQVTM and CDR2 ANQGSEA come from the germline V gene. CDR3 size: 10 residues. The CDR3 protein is CSGGEEGYTF. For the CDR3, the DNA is TGCTCGGGAGGGGAAGAAGGCTACACCTTC.

CDR3 sequence reads: CASRGGNGYNSPLHF. The CDR3 DNA follows: TGTGCCAGCAGGGGGGGGAACGGGTATAATTCACCCCTCCACTTT. J is TRBJ1-6 and V is TRBV28; D is possibly TRBD1 (5 bases). Trimming took 6 bases from V and 4 from J, leaving 13 bases between them. CDR3 length: 15 amino acids. Germline V CDR1 and CDR2: MDHEN, SYDVKM.

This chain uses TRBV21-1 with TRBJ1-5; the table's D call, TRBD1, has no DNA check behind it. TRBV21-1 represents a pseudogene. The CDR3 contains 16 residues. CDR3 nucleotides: TGTGCCAGCAGCAACGTTAAGGGGGTGGTAAATCAGCCCCAGCATTTT. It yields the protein CASSNVKGVVNQPQHF.

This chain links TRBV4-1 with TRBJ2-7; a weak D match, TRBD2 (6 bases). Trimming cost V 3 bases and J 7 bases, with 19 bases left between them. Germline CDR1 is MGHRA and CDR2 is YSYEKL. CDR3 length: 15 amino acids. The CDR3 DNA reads TGCGCCAGCAGCCAGATGTACTGGGACCGGGGGGAGCAGTACTTC. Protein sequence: CASSQMYWDRGEQYF.

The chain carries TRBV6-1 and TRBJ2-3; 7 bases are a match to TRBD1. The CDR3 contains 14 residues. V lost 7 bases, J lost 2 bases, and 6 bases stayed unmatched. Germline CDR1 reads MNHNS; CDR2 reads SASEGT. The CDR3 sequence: CASNPQGHTDTQYF. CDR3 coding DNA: TGTGCCAGCAACCCACAGGGGCACACAGATACGCAGTATTTT.

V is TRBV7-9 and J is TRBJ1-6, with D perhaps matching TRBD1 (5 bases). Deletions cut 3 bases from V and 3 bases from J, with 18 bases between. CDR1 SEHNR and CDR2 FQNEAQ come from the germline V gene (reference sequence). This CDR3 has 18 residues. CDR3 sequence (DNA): TGTGCCAGCAGCTTCCATCCCAGCCCAGGGATCTATAATTCACCCCTCCACTTT. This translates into CASSFHPSPGIYNSPLHF.

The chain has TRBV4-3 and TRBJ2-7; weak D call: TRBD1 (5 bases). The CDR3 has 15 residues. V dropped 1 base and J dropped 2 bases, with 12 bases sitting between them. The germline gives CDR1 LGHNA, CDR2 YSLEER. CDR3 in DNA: TGCGCCAGCAGCCAAGGAAAGACAGAAACCTACGAGCAGTACTTC. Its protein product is CASSQGKTETYEQYF.

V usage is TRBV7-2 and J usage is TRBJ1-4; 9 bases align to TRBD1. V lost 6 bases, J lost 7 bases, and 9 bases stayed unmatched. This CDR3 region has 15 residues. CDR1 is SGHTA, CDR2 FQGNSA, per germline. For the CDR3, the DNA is TGTGCCAGCAGTTCTCAGGGACAGGGCAGTGAAAAACTGTTTTTT. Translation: CASSSQGQGSEKLFF.

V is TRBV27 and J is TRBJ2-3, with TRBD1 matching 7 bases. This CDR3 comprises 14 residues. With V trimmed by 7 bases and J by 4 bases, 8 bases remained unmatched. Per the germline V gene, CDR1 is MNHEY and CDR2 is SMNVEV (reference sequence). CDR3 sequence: CASKRDREPDTQYF. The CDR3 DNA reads TGTGCCAGCAAGCGTGACAGGGAACCAGATACGCAGTATTTT.

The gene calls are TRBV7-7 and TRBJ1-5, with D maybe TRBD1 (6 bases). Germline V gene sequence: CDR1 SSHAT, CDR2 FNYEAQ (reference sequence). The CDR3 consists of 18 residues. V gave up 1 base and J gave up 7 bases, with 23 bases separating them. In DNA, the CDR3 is TGTGCCAGCAGCTTAGTAAACGGGATGAGGGGGAAGAGCCAGCCCCAGCATTTT. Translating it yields CASSLVNGMRGKSQPQHF. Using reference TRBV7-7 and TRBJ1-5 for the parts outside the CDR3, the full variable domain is GAGVSQSPRYKVTKRGQDVTLRCDPISSHATLYWYQQALGQGPEFLTYFNYEAQPDKSGLPSDRFSAERPEGSISTLTIQRTEQRDSAMYRCASSLVNGMRGKSQPQHFGDGTRLSIL.